This T cell receptor beta chain stems from a study of cytomegalovirus exposure and HLA in healthy donors. The study, taken as a whole, reports: Listed as cytomegalovirus-associated were around 160 TCR beta chains.

The CDR3 has 14 amino acids. Germline V gene sequence: CDR1 SGHRS, CDR2 YFSETQ. V lost 3 bases and J lost 2; bases outside the gene matches: 1. This clone was seen only a few times. No antigen is known for it. Other DNA sequences in the same sample also yield this CDR3. The PCR used 60 Vbeta and 13 Jbeta primers. Only in-frame clones appear in the TCRdb table, and some are missing; sequencing was by immunoSEQ multiplex PCR. The sample holds around 150,000 clones, 72% seen once. The V and J genes are TRBV5-1 and TRBJ1-5; 8 bases agree with TRBD1. The clonotype comes from a man between 50 and 59 years old in good health and CMV-seropositive. Material: PBMCs. The CDR3 DNA is TGCGCCAGCAGCTCGGGACAGGGCAATCAGCCCCAGCATTTT. Translation: CASSSGQGNQPQHF. The full variable domain, rest sourced from reference TRBV5-1 and TRBJ1-5, is KAGVTQTPRYLIKTRGQQVTLSCSPISGHRSVSWYQQTPGQGLQFLFEYFSETQRNKGNFPGRFSGRQFSNSRSEMNVSTLELGDSALYLCASSSGQGNQPQHFGDGTRLSIL.